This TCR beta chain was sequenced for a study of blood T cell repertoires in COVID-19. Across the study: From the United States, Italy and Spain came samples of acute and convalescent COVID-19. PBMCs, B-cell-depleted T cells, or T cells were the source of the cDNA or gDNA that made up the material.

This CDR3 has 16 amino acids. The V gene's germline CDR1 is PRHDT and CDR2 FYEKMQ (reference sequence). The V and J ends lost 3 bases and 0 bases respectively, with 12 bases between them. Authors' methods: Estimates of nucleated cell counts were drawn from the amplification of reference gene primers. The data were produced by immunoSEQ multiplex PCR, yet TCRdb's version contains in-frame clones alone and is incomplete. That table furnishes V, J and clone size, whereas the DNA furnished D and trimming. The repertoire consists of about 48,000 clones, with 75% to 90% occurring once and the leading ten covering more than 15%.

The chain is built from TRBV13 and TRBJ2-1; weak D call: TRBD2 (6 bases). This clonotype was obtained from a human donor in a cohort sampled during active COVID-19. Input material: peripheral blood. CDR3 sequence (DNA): TGTGCCAGCAGCTTGCTTGCGGGACTCTCCTACAATGAGCAGTTCTTC. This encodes CASSLLAGLSYNEQFF.